This is a list of T cell receptor beta chains from one sample in a study of vaccination effects on CD4 cells after COVID-19. The assay was immunoSEQ multiplex PCR, and TCRdb's table has in-frame clones only and misses some. The data show about 73,000 clones, over 70% seen once. The antigens of these receptors remain unknown. Sequenced material: CD4+ T cells from PBMCs cultured with SARS-CoV-2 spike peptides, taken before COVID-19 vaccination. These receptors all stem from a human donor who received a COVID-19 vaccine. The CDR3 runs from the conserved cysteine through the conserved F or W. The D gene is left open where the match is weak. Expanded clones get a size class; other rows say once, few or many, or leave the size out.

TRBV4-3,NA,TRBD1,15,TRBJ1-2,TGCGCCAGCAGCCACCCCTGGGGGGGACAGGATGGCTACACCTTC,CASSHPWGGQDGYTF
TRBV6-2/TRBV6-3,NA,NA,14,TRBJ1-2,TGTGCCAGCAGTTATCTGGCAGGAATCTATGGCTACACCTTC,CASSYLAGIYGYTF
TRBV10-3,NA,NA,15,TRBJ2-2,TGTGCCATCAGTGACTCGACAGAGTACACCGGGGAGCTGTTTTTT,CAISDSTEYTGELFF
TRBV18,NA,TRBD1,16,TRBJ1-1,TGTGCCAGCTCACCCGACAGGGGGGGCGCGAACACTGAAGCTTTCTTT,CASSPDRGGANTEAFF
TRBV6-5,NA,TRBD2,16,TRBJ2-3,TGTGCCAGCAGTTGGTTAGCGGGGGCCGGGGGGGATACGCAGTATTTT,CASSWLAGAGGDTQYF
TRBV7-9,NA,NA,12,TRBJ1-5,TGTGCCAGCAGCTTCCCAACAGGGCCCCAGCATTTT,CASSFPTGPQHF
TRBV4-2,NA,NA,17,TRBJ2-2,TGTGCCAGCAGCCCCCTTACGCCGACAGCTAACACCGGGGAGCTGTTTTTT,CASSPLTPTANTGELFF
TRBV7-2,NA,TRBD1,16,TRBJ1-5,TGTGCCAGCAGCCCACAAGGACAGGGGAACAATCAGCCCCAGCATTTT,CASSPQGQGNNQPQHF
TRBV5-1,NA,TRBD1,15,TRBJ1-1,TGCGCCAGCAGCTCTCCGGGACAGGGGAACACTGAAGCTTTCTTT,CASSSPGQGNTEAFF
TRBV27,NA,NA,13,TRBJ2-1,TGTGCCAGCAGTCGCGGACGGAACAATGAGCAGTTCTTC,CASSRGRNNEQFF
TRBV27,few,NA,15,TRBJ1-5,TGTGCCAGCAGTTCCCGACAGGCCCCCAGTCAGCCCCAGCATTTT,CASSSRQAPSQPQHF
TRBV2,few,TRBD1,13,TRBJ1-5,TGTGCCAGTACGGACAGGATAAATCAGCCCCAGCATTTT,CASTDRINQPQHF
TRBV7-2,NA,TRBD1,15,TRBJ2-1,TGTGCCAGCAGCTTAGGGCCAGGGGGCTCCAATGAGCAGTTCTTC,CASSLGPGGSNEQFF
TRBV6-2/TRBV6-3,NA,NA,14,TRBJ1-2,TGTGCCAGCAGCCTTACCGGGACTAACTATGGCTACACCTTC,CASSLTGTNYGYTF
TRBV11-2,NA,NA,18,TRBJ2-6,TGTGCCAGCAGCTTGGGTGCAGGGGCGTTCTCTGGGGCCAACGTCCTGACTTTC,CASSLGAGAFSGANVLTF
TRBV25-1,NA,TRBD1,14,TRBJ1-4,TGTGCCAGCAGGCATCAGGGGGCAGGGGAAAAACTGTTTTTT,CASRHQGAGEKLFF
TRBV28,once,TRBD1,15,TRBJ1-1,TGTGCCAGCAGTTTCTTTCGGGACAGGGGAATTGTGGCTTTCTTT,CASSFFRDRGIVAFF